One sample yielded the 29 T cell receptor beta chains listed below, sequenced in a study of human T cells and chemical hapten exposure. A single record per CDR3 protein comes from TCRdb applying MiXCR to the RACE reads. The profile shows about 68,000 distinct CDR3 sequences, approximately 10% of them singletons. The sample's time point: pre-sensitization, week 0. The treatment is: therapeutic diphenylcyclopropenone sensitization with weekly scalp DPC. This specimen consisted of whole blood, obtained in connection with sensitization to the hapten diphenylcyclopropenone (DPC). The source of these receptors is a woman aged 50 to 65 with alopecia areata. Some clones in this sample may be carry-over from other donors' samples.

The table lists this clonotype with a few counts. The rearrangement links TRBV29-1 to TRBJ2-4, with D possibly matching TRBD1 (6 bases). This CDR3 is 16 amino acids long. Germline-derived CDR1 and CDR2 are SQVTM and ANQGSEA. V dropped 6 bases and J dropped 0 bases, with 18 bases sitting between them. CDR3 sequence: CSVQSTGSLAKNIQYF. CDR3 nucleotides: TGCAGCGTCCAAAGCACAGGGTCCCTAGCCAAAAACATTCAGTACTTC.

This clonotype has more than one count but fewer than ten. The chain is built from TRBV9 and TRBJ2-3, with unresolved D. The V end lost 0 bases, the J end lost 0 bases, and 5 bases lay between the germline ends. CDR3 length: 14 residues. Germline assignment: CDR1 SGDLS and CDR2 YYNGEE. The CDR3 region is CASSVVQSTDTQYF. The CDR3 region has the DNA TGTGCCAGCAGCGTAGTGCAGAGCACAGATACGCAGTATTTT.

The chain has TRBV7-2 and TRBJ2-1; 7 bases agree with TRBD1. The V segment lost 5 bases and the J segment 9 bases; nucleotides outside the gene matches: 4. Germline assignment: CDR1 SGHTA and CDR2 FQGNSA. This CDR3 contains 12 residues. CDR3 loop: CASSTTGVEQFF. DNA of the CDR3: TGTGCCAGCAGCACCACAGGGGTTGAGCAGTTCTTC.

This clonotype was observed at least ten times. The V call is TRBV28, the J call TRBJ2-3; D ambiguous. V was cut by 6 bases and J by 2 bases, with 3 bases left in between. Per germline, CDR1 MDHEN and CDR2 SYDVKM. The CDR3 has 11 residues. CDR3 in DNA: TGTGCCAGCAGCGACACAGATACGCAGTATTTT. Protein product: CASSDTDTQYF.

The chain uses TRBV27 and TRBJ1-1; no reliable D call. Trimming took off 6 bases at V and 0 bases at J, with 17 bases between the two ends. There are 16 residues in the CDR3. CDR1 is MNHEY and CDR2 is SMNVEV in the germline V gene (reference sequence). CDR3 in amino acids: CASRQNIRSMNTEAFF. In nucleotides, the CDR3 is TGTGCCAGCAGGCAAAACATCAGGAGCATGAACACTGAAGCTTTCTTT.

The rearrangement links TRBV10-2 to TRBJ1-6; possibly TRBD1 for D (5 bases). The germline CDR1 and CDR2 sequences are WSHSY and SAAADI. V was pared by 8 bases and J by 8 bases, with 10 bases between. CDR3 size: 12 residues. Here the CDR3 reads CASGTGDSPLHF. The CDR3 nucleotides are TGCGCCAGCGGGACGGGGGATTCACCCCTCCACTTT.

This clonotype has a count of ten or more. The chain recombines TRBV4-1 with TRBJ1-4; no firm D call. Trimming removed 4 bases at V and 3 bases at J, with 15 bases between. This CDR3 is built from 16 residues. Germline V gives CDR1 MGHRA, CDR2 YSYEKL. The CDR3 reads CASSLEAVQSNEKLFF. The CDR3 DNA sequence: TGCGCCAGCAGCCTCGAGGCGGTACAGTCTAATGAAAAACTGTTTTTT.

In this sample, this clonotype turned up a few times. The CDR3 DNA is TGTGCCAGCAGCTTAGCTCGACAGGGAAACTATGGCTACACCTTC. Protein: CASSLARQGNYGYTF. This rearrangement joins TRBV7-2 to TRBJ1-2; 7 positions agree with TRBD1. Germline lookup yields CDR1 SGHTA and CDR2 FQGNSA. Trimming took 0 bases from V and 2 from J; bases not matched to a gene: 3. CDR3 length: 15 residues.

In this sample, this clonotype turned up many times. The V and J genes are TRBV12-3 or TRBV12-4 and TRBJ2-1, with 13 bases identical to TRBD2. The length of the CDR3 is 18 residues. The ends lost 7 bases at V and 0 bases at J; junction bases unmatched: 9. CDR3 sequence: CASTGLAGVFSSYNEQFF. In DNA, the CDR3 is TGTGCCAGCACCGGACTAGCGGGGGTTTTTAGCTCCTACAATGAGCAGTTCTTC.

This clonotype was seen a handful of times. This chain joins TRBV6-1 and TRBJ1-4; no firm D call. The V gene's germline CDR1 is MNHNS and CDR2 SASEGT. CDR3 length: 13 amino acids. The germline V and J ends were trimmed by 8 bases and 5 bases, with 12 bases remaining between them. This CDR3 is CASQVTGNEKLFF. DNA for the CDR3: TGTGCCAGCCAAGTGACCGGGAATGAAAAACTGTTTTTT.

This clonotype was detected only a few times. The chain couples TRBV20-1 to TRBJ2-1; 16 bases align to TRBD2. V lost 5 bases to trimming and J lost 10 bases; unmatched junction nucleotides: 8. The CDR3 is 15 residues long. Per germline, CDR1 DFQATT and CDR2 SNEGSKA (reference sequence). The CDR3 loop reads CSAGRGLAGGNEQFF. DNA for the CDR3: TGCAGTGCTGGGCGGGGACTAGCGGGAGGGAACGAGCAGTTCTTC.

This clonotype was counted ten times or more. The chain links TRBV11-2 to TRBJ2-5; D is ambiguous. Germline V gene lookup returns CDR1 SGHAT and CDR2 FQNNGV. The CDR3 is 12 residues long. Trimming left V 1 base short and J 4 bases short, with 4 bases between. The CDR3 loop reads CASSLGRETQYF. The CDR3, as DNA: TGTGCCAGCAGCTTAGGGCGAGAGACCCAGTACTTC. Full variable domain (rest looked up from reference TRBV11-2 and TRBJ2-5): EAGVAQSPRYKIIEKRQSVAFWCNPISGHATLYWYQQILGQGPKLLIQFQNNGVVDDSQLPKDRFSAERLKGVDSTLKIQPAKLEDSAVYLCASSLGRETQYFGPGTRLLVL.

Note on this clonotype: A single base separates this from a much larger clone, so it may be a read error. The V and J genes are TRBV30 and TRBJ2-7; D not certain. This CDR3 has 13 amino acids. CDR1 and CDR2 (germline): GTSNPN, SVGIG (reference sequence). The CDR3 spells CTWNKGNSYEQYF. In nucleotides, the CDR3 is TGTACCTGGAATAAAGGGAACTCCTACGAGCAGTACTTC.

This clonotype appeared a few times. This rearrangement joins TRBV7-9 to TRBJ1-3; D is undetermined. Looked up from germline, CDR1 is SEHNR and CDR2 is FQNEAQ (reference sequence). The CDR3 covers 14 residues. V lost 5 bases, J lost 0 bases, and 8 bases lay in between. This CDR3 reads CASSPDYSGNTIYF. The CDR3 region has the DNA TGTGCCAGCAGCCCGGACTACTCTGGAAACACCATATATTTT. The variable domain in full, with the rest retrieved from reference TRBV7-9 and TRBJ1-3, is DTGVSQNPRHKITKRGQNVTFRCDPISEHNRLYWYRQTLGQGPEFLTYFQNEAQLEKSRLLSDRFSAERPKGSFSTLEIQRTEQGDSAMYLCASSPDYSGNTIYFGEGSWLTVV.

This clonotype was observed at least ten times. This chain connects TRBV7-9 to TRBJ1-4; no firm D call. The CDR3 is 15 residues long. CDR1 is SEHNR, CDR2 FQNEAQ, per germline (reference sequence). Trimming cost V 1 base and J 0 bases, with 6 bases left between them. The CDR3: CASSLVQTTNEKLFF. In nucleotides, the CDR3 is TGTGCCAGCAGCTTAGTTCAGACAACTAATGAAAAACTGTTTTTT.

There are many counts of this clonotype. The CDR3 DNA is TGTGCCAGCAGCCGACGAACCCTGGGGACCATGGGCACTGAAGCTTTCTTT. Translation gives CASSRRTLGTMGTEAFF. The chain couples TRBV7-8 to TRBJ1-1; maybe TRBD1 (5 bases). The CDR3 is made up of 17 amino acids. Germline loops: CDR1 SGHVS, CDR2 FQNEAQ. The V end lost 5 bases, the J end lost 4 bases, and 23 bases lay between the germline ends.

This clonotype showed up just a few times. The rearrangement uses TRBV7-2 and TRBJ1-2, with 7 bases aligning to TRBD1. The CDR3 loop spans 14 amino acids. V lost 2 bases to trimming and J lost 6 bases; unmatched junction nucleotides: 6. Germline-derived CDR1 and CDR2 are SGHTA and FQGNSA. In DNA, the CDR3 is TGTGCCAGCAGCTTAATCTCACAGGGGAATGGCTACACCTTC. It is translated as CASSLISQGNGYTF.

The CDR3 sequence: CASSSPADRSLNTEAFF. The CDR3 region has the DNA TGTGCCAGCAGCTCTCCTGCGGACAGGTCCTTGAACACTGAAGCTTTCTTT. The chain carries TRBV28 and TRBJ1-1; 7 nucleotides match TRBD1. CDR1 and CDR2 from the germline V gene are MDHEN and SYDVKM. Trimming removed 6 bases from V and 0 bases from J; junction bases left unmatched: 13. The CDR3 runs to 17 residues.

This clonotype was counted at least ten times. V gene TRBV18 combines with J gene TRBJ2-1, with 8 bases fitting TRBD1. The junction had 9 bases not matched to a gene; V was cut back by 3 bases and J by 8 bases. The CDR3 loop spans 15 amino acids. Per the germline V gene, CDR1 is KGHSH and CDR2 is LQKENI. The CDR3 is CASSPRATGVDEQFF. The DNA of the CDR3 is TGTGCCAGCTCACCCCGAGCGACAGGGGTCGATGAGCAGTTCTTC.

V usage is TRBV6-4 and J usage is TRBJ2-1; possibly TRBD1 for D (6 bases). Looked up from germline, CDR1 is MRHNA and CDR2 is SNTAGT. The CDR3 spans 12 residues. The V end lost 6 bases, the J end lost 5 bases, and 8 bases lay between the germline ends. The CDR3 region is CASRTGHNEQFF. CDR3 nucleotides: TGTGCCAGCAGGACAGGACACAATGAGCAGTTCTTC.

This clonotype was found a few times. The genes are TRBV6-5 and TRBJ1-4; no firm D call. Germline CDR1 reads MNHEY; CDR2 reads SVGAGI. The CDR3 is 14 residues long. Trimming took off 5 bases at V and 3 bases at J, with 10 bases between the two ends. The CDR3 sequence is CASSQGGSNEKLFF. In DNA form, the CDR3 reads TGTGCCAGCAGTCAAGGTGGATCTAATGAAAAACTGTTTTTT.

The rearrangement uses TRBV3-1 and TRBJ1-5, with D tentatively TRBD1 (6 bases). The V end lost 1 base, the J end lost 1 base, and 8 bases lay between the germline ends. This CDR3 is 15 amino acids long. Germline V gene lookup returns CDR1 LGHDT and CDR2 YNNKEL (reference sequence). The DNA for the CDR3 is TGTGCCAGCAGCCAAGCAGGACAGAGCAATCAGCCCCAGCATTTT. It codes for CASSQAGQSNQPQHF.

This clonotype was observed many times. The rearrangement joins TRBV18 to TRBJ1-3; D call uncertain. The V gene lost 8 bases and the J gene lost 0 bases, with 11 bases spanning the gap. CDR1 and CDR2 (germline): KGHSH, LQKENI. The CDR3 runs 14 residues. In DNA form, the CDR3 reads TGTGCCAGCCGAGGTTCCAGCTCTGGAAACACCATATATTTT. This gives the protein CASRGSSSGNTIYF.

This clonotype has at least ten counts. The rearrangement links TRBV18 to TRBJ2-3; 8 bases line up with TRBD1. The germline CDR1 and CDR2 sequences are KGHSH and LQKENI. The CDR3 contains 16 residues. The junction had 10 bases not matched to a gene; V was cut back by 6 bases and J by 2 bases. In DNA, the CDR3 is TGTGCCAGCTCGTCTCGACAGGGGTCGAACACAGATACGCAGTATTTT. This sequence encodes CASSSRQGSNTDTQYF.

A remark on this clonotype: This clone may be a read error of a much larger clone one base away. DNA for the CDR3: TGTGCCAGCAGGTCAGGGACATATAGCCAGCTCCAGCATTTT. It specifies CASRSGTYSQLQHF. This chain links TRBV6-6 with TRBJ1-5; possible D gene TRBD1, 6 bases. This CDR3 region has 14 residues. Germline V gene sequence: CDR1 MNHNY, CDR2 SVGAGI (reference sequence).

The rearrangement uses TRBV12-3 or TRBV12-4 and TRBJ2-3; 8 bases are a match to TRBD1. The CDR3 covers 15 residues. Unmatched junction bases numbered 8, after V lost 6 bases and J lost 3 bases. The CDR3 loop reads CASRGQDLKTDTQYF. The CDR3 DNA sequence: TGTGCCAGCAGGGGACAGGATCTTAAAACAGATACGCAGTATTTT.

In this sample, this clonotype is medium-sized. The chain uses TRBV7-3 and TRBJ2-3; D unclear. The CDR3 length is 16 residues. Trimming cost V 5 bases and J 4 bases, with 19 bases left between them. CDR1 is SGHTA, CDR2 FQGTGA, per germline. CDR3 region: CASSPRTRLFPDTQYF. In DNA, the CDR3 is TGTGCCAGCAGCCCCAGGACGAGATTATTCCCAGATACGCAGTATTTT. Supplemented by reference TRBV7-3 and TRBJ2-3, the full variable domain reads GAGVSQTPSNKVTEKGKYVELRCDPISGHTALYWYRQSLGQGPEFLIYFQGTGAADDSGLPNDRFFAVRPEGSVSTLKIQRTERGDSAVYLCASSPRTRLFPDTQYFGPGTRLTVL.

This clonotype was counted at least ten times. CDR3 protein: CASSASGTGGRGYF. The CDR3 DNA reads TGTGCCAGCAGTGCTAGCGGGACAGGGGGCCGGGGGTACTTC. This rearrangement joins TRBV25-1 to TRBJ2-5; 12 bases line up with TRBD1. The trim removed 4 bases at V and 13 bases at J, leaving 10 bases unmatched. Germline CDR1 and CDR2: MGHDK and SYGVNS. There are 14 residues in the CDR3.

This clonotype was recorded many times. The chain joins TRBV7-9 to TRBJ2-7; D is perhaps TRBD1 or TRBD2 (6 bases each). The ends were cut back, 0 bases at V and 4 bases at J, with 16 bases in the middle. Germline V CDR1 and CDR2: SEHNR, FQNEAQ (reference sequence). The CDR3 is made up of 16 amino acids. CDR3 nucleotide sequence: TGTGCCAGCAGCTTAGCGGAAGGGGGGAGGAGGTACGAGCAGTACTTC. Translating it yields CASSLAEGGRRYEQYF. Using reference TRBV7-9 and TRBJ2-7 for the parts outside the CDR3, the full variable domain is DTGVSQNPRHKITKRGQNVTFRCDPISEHNRLYWYRQTLGQGPEFLTYFQNEAQLEKSRLLSDRFSAERPKGSFSTLEIQRTEQGDSAMYLCASSLAEGGRRYEQYFGPGTRLTVT.